The present T cell receptor (beta chain) was sequenced within a study of cytomegalovirus exposure and HLA in healthy donors (dated by TCRdb to between 2016 and 2019). General notes on the study: According to a later analysis, the 100 to 150 validation repertoires were produced on the same platform as the 680 or so repertoires of the first cohort. The study aimed to test whether signatures of past pathogen exposure could be identified by cataloging public T cell receptors. Along with the approximately 620-subject first cohort, a separate validation cohort of over 90 different subjects was used. The study combined high-throughput TCR immunosequencing, statistical association of individual TCRs with disease status, and machine learning to predict cytomegalovirus infection status.

CDR1 SGHNT and CDR2 YENEEA were looked up in the germline V gene. After removal of 1 base from V and 2 bases from J, the junction retains 6 bases not matched to a gene. The CDR3 runs 16 residues from the cysteine to the phenylalanine. Only CDR3 DNA remains: 48 bases, in frame from the first base. The donors belonged to the validation cohort of over a hundred subjects, which was separate from the approximately 660-subject first cohort. Findings and caveats that apply to the study as a whole: The study listed 170 or so TCR beta chains as associated with cytomegalovirus. In a later analysis, TCRs clustered in the first cohort were found to also tend to co-occur in the approximately 120 validation repertoires, with approximately 95% of cluster scores above 0. It was suggested by the authors that the approach could potentially be generalized to other disease states and immunological phenotypes. The validation cohort had no HLA typing available for a later analysis, so co-occurrence within that cohort was assessed over all 120 or so repertoires. Across donors, most TCR sequences were observed very rarely, whereas some public TCRs were present in many individuals. A few of the identified cytomegalovirus-associated TCR beta chains were confirmed in vitro to be specific for cytomegalovirus antigens. The classifier was reported to diagnose cytomegalovirus status with high specificity and sensitivity in both the original cohort and the validation cohort.

A word on this clone: Its binding antigen is unknown. Per-base quality was not reported, and no clone a single base away is much larger than it.

The protocol used for the library was the immunoSEQ multiplex PCR assay. The authors' pipeline ran thus. A statistical classification framework was developed to diagnose cytomegalovirus status using the catalog of TCR beta chain sequences. In its TCRdb copy, this immuneACCESS table keeps in-frame sequences only and misses some clones. Where compared with another copy, unresolved V genes explain less than half of these, and the others have no known cause. The D gene and trimming were derived from the DNA, and the V and J assignments and clone size from that table. The table for this sample lists over 110,000 clones; more than 75% of them were counted only once. The ten largest make up less than 9% of the sample.

The V gene is TRBV11-3 and the J gene is TRBJ2-7; 9 bases in the junction line up with TRBD2. Sequences were obtained from PBMCs. This TCR came from a man aged 18 to 30 in good health and CMV-seropositive. DNA sequence: TGTGCCAGCAGCTTAGGAGGACTAGCGAGCCCCTACGAGCAGTACTTC. It translates to CASSLGGLASPYEQYF.